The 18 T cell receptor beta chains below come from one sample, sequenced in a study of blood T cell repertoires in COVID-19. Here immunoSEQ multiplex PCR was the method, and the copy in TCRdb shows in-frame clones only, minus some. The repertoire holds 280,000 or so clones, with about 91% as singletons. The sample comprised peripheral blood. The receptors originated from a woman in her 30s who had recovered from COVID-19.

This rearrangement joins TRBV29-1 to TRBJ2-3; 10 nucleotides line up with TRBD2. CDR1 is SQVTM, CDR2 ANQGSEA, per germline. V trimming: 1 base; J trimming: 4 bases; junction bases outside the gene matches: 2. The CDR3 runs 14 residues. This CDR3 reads CSVEASGGADTQYF. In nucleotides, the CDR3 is TGCAGCGTTGAAGCTAGCGGGGGTGCAGATACGCAGTATTTT.

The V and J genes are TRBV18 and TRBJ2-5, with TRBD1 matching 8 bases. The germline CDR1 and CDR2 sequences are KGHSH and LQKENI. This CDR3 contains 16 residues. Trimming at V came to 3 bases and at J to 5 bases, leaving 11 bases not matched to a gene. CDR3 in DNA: TGTGCCAGCTCACCTCCAGGACAGGGCCGAGCGGAGACCCAGTACTTC. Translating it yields CASSPPGQGRAETQYF. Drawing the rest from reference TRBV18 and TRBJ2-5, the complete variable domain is NAGVMQNPRHLVRRRGQEARLRCSPMKGHSHVYWYRQLPEEGLKFMVYLQKENIIDESGMPKERFSAEFPKEGPSILRIQQVVRGDSAAYFCASSPPGQGRAETQYFGPGTRLLVL.

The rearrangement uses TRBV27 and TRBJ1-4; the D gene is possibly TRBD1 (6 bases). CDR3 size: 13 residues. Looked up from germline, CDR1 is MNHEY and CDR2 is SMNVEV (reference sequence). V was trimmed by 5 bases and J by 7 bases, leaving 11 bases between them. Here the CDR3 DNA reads TGTGCCAGCAGTCTCAGGGGAAGTGAAAAACTGTTTTTT. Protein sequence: CASSLRGSEKLFF.

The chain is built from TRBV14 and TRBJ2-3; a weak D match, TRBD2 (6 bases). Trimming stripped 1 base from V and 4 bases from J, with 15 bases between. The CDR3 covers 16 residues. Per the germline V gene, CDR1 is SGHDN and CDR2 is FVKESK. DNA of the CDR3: TGTGCCAGCAGCCAAGGGGGGGACCCTTGGTCAGATACGCAGTATTTT. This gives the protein CASSQGGDPWSDTQYF.

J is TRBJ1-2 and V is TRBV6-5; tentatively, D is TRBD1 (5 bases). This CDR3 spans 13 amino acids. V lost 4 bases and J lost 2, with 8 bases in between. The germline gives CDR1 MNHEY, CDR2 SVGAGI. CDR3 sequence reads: CASSLDTNYGYTF. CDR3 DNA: TGTGCCAGCAGTTTGGACACCAACTATGGCTACACCTTC.

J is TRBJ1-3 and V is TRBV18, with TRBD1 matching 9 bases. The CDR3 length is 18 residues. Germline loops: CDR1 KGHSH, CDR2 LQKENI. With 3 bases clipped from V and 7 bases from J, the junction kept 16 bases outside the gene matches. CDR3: CASSPGRTDRGSGNTIYF. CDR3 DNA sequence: TGTGCCAGCTCACCCGGGAGGACGGACAGGGGATCAGGGAACACCATATATTTT.

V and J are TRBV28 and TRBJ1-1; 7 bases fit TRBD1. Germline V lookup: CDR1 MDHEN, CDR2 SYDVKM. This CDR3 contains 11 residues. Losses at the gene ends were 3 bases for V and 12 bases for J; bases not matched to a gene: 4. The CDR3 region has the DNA TGTGCCAGCAGTTTCAGGGGGAAAACTTTCTTT. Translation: CASSFRGKTFF.

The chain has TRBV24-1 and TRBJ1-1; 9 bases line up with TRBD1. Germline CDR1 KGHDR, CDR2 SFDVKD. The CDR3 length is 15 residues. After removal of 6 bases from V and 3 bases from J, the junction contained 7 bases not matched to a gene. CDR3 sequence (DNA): TGTGCCACCAGTTCAGGGACAGGGTTCGACACTGAAGCTTTCTTT. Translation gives CATSSGTGFDTEAFF.

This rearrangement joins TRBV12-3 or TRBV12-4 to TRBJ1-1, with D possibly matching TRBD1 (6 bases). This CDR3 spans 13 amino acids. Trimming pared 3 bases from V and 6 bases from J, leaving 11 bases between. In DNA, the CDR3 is TGTGCCAGCAGTTTTCAACAGGGTTCTGAAGCTTTCTTT. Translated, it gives CASSFQQGSEAFF.

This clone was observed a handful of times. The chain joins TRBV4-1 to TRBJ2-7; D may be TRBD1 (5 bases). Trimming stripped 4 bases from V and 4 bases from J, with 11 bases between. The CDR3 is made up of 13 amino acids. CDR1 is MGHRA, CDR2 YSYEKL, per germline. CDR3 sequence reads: CASSLQDSYEQYF. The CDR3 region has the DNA TGCGCCAGCAGCCTACAGGATTCTTACGAGCAGTACTTC.

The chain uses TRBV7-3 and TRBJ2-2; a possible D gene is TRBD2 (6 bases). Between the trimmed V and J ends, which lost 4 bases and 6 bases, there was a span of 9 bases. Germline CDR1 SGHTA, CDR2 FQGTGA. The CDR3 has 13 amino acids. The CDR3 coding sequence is TGTGCCAGCAGCTCGTCTAGCGCCGGGGAGCTGTTTTTT. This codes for CASSSSSAGELFF.

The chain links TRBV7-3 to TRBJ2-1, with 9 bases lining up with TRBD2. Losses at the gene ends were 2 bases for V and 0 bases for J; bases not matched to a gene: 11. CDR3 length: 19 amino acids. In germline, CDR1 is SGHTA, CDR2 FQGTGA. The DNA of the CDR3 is TGTGCCAGCAGCTTAGTCGTTAGCGGGGGCCCCAGCTCCTACAATGAGCAGTTCTTC. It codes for CASSLVVSGGPSSYNEQFF. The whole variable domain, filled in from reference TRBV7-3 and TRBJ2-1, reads GAGVSQTPSNKVTEKGKYVELRCDPISGHTALYWYRQSLGQGPEFLIYFQGTGAADDSGLPNDRFFAVRPEGSVSTLKIQRTERGDSAVYLCASSLVVSGGPSSYNEQFFGPGTRLTVL.

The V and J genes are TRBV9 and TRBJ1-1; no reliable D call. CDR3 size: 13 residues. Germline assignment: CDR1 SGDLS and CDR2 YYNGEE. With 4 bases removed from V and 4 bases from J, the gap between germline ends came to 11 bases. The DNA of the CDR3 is TGTGCCAGCAGCTCCCGGGGTGGCACTGAAGCTTTCTTT. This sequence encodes CASSSRGGTEAFF.

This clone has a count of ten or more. CDR3 in amino acids: CATSTRDRGREQYF. As DNA, the CDR3 is TGTGCCACCAGCACCCGGGACAGGGGGCGCGAGCAGTACTTC. V and J are TRBV15 and TRBJ2-7, with 12 bases lining up with TRBD1. The CDR3 spans 14 residues. CDR1 and CDR2 from the germline V gene are LNHNV and YYDKDF (reference sequence). The J segment lost 6 bases and the V segment lost 4 bases, leaving 4 bases of the junction unmatched.

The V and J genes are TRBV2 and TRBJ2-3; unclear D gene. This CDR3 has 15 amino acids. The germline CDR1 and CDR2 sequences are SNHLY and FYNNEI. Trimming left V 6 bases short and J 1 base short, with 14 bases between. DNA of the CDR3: TGTGCCAGCAGCGAATCTGTAAGAGGCACAGATACGCAGTATTTT. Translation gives CASSESVRGTDTQYF.

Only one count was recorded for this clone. The CDR3 sequence: CASSQEPPGLANEQFF. CDR3 nucleotides: TGCGCCAGCAGCCAAGAACCTCCGGGACTAGCGAATGAGCAGTTCTTC. The V and J genes are TRBV4-1 and TRBJ2-1; 10 positions match TRBD2. The CDR3 is 16 amino acids. Unmatched junction bases numbered 6, after V lost 0 bases and J lost 7 bases. Germline V gene lookup returns CDR1 MGHRA and CDR2 YSYEKL.

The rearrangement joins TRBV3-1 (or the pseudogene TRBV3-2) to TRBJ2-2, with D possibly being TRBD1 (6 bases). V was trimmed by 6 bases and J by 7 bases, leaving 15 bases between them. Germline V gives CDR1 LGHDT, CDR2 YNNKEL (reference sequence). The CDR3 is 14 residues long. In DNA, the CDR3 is TGTGCCAGCAGTCAACCAGGGGCGATCGGGGAGCTGTTTTTT. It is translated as CASSQPGAIGELFF.

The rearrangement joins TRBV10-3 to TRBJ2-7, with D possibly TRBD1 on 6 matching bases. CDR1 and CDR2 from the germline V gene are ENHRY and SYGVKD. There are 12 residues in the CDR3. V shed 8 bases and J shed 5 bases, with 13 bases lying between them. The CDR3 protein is CAISGVRNEQYF. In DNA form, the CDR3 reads TGTGCCATCTCAGGGGTTCGGAACGAGCAGTACTTC.